One sample yielded the 5 T cell receptor beta chains listed below, sequenced in a study of CXCR3-negative and CXCR3-positive naive CD8 T cells. Study-wide results and caveats: Against CXCR3-negative naive cells, CXCR3-positive naive cells showed more hydrophobic TRB CDR3s.

TRB cDNA libraries were made by UMI-labeled 5' RACE. TCRdb re-called the 5' RACE reads; one entry per CDR3 protein, DNA not given. This repertoire includes about 120,000 distinct CDR3 sequences. No antigen is known for these receptors. What was sequenced was naive CXCR3+ CD8+ T cells from blood. The subset was: CD45RO-CCR7+CD27+CD95- naive CD8+ T cells expressing CXCR3 (TNR3+). These receptor sequences come from a human donor in good health. Some clones in this sample may be carry-over from other donors' samples.

CDR3 region: CASSKLTSGTDTQYF. The chain carries TRBV27 and TRBJ2-3; TCRdb calls TRBD2, which cannot be checked without DNA. The CDR3 contains 15 residues. Germline V gene sequence: CDR1 MNHEY, CDR2 SMNVEV (reference sequence).

The chain links TRBV29-1 to TRBJ2-1. This CDR3 has 11 amino acids. Germline lookup yields CDR1 SQVTM and CDR2 ANQGSEA. CDR3 loop: CSVVRGNEQFF.

This chain joins TRBV7-9 and TRBJ2-1; as DNA is missing, the TRBD1 call by TCRdb cannot be tested. The CDR3 spans 14 residues. CDR1 SEHNR and CDR2 FQNEAQ come from the germline V gene (reference sequence). This chain's CDR3 is CASSLGTGLDEQFF.

The CDR3 loop reads CASREISYNEQFF. The V call is TRBV6-8, the J call TRBJ2-1. In germline, CDR1 is MNHGY, CDR2 SAAAGT. The CDR3 contains 13 residues.

The rearrangement links TRBV27 to TRBJ2-1; no DNA is available, so the TRBD2 call from TCRdb remains unchecked. The CDR3 consists of 16 residues. Germline loops: CDR1 MNHEY, CDR2 SMNVEV (reference sequence). The CDR3 loop reads CASTYSGGAFNNEQFF.